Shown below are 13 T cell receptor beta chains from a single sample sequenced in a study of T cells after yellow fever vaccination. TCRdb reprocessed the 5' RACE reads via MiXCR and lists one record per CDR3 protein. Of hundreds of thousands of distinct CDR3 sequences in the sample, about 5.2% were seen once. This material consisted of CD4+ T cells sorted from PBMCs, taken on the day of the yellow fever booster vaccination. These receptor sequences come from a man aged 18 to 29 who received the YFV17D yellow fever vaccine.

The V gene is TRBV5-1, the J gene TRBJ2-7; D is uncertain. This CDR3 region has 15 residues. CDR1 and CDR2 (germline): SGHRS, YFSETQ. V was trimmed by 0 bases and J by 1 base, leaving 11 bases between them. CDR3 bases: TGCGCCAGCAGCTTGGGGCCCGACCGATCCTACGAGCAGTACTTC. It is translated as CASSLGPDRSYEQYF.

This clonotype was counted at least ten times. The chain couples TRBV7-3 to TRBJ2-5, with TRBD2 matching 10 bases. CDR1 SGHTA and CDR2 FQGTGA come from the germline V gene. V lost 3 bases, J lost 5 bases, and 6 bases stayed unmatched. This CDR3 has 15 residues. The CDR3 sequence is CASSFEAGGRETQYF. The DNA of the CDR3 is TGTGCCAGCAGCTTCGAAGCGGGGGGGCGGGAGACCCAGTACTTC.

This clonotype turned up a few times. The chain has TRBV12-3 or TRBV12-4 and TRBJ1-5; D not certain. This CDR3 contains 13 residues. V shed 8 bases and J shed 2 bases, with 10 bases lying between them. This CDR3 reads CASGDSGNQPQHF. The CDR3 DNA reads TGTGCCAGCGGCGATTCGGGCAATCAGCCCCAGCATTTT.

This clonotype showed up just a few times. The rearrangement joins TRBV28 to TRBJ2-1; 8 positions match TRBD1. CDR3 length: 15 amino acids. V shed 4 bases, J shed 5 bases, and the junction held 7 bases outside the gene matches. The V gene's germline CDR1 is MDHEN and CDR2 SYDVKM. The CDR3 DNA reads TGTGCCAGCAGTTCATCCGGGACAGGAAACAATGAGCAGTTCTTC. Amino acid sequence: CASSSSGTGNNEQFF.

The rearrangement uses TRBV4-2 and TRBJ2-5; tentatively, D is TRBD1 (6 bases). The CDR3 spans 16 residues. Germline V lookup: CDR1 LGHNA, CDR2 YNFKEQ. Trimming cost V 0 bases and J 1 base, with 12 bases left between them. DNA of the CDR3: TGTGCCAGCAGCCAAGACATCAGGGGCGGCCAAGAGACCCAGTACTTC. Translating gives CASSQDIRGGQETQYF.

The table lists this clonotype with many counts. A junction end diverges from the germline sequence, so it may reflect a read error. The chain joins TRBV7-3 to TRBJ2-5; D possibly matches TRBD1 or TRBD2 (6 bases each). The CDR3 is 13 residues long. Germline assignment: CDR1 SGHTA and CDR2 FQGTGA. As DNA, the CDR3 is TGCGCCAGCAGCTTGGGGGGCTCGGAGACCCAGTACTTC. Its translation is CASSLGGSETQYF.

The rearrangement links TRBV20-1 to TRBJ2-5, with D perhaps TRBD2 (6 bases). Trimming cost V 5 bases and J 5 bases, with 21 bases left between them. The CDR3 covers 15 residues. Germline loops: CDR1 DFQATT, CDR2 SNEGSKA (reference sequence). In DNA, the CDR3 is TGCAGTGCTTATATGGCCTTGGCGGGGTTGGAGACCCAGTACTTC. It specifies CSAYMALAGLETQYF.

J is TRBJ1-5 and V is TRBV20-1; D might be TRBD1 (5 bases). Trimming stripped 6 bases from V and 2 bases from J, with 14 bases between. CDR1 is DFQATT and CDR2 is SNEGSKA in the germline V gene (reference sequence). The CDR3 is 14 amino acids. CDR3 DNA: TGCAGTGCGCCAGGGAGTAGGGGCAATCAGCCCCAGCATTTT. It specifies CSAPGSRGNQPQHF.

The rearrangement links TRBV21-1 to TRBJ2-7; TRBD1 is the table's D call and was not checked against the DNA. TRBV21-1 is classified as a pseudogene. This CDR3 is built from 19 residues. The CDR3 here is CASSKARGAKRGRTYEQYV. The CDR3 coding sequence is TGTGCCAGCAGCAAAGCCCGGGGCGCTAAAAGGGGACGGACCTACGAGCAGTACGTC.

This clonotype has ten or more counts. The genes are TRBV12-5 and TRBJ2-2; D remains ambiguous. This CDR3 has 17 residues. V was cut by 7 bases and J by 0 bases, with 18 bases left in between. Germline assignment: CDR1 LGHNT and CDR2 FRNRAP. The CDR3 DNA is TGTGCTAGTGTCCTGGGGAATTGGAGATCGAACACCGGGGAGCTGTTTTTT. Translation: CASVLGNWRSNTGELFF.

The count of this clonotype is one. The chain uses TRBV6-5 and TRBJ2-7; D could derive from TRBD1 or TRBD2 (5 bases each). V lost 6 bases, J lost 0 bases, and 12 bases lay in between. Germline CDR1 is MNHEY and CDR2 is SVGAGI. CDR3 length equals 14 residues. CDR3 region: CASRGTFSSYEQYF. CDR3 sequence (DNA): TGTGCCAGCAGGGGGACGTTTAGCTCCTACGAGCAGTACTTC.

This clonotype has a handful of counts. The CDR3 region has the DNA TGTGCCATTGGGACCCTAAATTCACCCCTCCACTTT. Translating it yields CAIGTLNSPLHF. V gene TRBV10-3 combines with J gene TRBJ1-6, with a possible D match to TRBD1 (5 bases). There are 12 residues in the CDR3. V lost 9 bases to trimming and J lost 7 bases, with 10 bases between them. Germline V lookup: CDR1 ENHRY, CDR2 SYGVKD.

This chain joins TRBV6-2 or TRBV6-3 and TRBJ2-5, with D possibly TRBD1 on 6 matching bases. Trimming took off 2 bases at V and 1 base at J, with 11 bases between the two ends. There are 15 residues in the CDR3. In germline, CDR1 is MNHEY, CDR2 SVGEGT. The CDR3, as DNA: TGTGCCAGCAGTTACCTCCGACAGGTCCAAGAGACCCAGTACTTC. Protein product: CASSYLRQVQETQYF.